Only a few counts were recorded for the clone carrying this T cell receptor (beta chain). Its matching antigen is unknown. Treatment meaning: roughly 10-day PBMC culture with coronavirus spike peptide pools or control peptides (ViraFEST assay). Oncomine TCR Beta short-read sequencing was applied to DNA from cultured CD4+ T cells. One entry per CDR3 protein, called by TCRdb with MiXCR from the PCR reads. The repertoire consists of under 6,500 distinct CDR3 sequences, with more than 35% occurring once and the leading ten covering around 27%. This CDR3 comprises 13 residues. V lost 6 bases and J lost 7, with 13 bases in between. Per the germline V gene, CDR1 is DFQATT and CDR2 is SNEGSKA (reference sequence). This record belongs to a study of vaccination and CD4 T cells after COVID-19. Broader study findings: Median SARS-CoV-2-reactive clonotype numbers rose nonsignificantly, about 20 to 40.

The sample taken for sequencing was CD4+ T cells from blood, cultured in vitro. This chain links TRBV20-1 with TRBJ1-6; D may be TRBD1 (6 bases). The clonotype comes from a human donor who had recovered from COVID-19. CDR3 sequence (DNA): TGCAGTGCCCAGGGGTTTATCAATTCACCCCTCCACTTT. Its protein product is CSAQGFINSPLHF.